The 16 T cell receptor beta chains in this list originate from one sample, sequenced in a study of blood T cell repertoires in COVID-19. Only in-frame clones appear in the TCRdb table, and some are missing; sequencing was by immunoSEQ multiplex PCR. The table includes approximately 250,000 clones, 88% detected once. Sequenced material: PBMCs or T cells enriched from blood (not recorded which). The receptor set was obtained from a woman aged 30 to 39 who had recovered from COVID-19.

The J gene is TRBJ1-2, the V gene TRBV4-1; TRBD1 aligns across 7 bases. The V and J ends lost 4 bases and 6 bases, in that order; junction bases with no gene match: 14. The CDR3 runs to 16 residues. The germline gives CDR1 MGHRA, CDR2 YSYEKL. The CDR3 reads CASSRSDGGGRDGYTF. The CDR3 nucleotides read TGCGCCAGCAGCCGGTCGGATGGAGGGGGCAGGGATGGCTACACCTTC.

This clone has only a few counts. The V call is TRBV11-3, the J call TRBJ1-2, with no clear D. This CDR3 has 12 residues. Germline CDR1 is SGHNT and CDR2 is YENEEA. V was clipped by 3 bases and J by 4 bases, with 6 bases between them. CDR3 nucleotide sequence: TGTGCCAGCAGCTTTCAGTCCTATGGCTACACCTTC. It translates to CASSFQSYGYTF.

The chain combines TRBV24-1 with TRBJ1-5, with D possibly TRBD1 on 6 matching bases. Germline CDR1 KGHDR, CDR2 SFDVKD. Trimming removed 4 bases at V and 0 bases at J, with 9 bases between. This CDR3 spans 15 amino acids. The CDR3 region has the DNA TGTGCCACCAGTGAAGCCAGGGGTAGCAATCAGCCCCAGCATTTT. It is translated as CATSEARGSNQPQHF.

V gene TRBV19 combines with J gene TRBJ2-6, with D uncertain. The CDR3 contains 15 residues. Germline V gene data show CDR1 as LNHDA and CDR2 as SQIVND (reference sequence). Trimming took off 8 bases at V and 5 bases at J, with 16 bases between the two ends. As DNA, the CDR3 is TGTGCCAGTTCCCTCAAAGCGCCAAGGGCCAACGTCCTGACTTTC. It yields the protein CASSLKAPRANVLTF.

The V and J genes are TRBV28 and TRBJ2-7; 7 positions agree with TRBD1. Germline V gene sequence: CDR1 MDHEN, CDR2 SYDVKM. The ends lost 4 bases at V and 2 bases at J; junction bases unmatched: 14. This CDR3 contains 17 residues. This chain's CDR3 is CASSSYLDRIITYEQYF. In DNA, the CDR3 is TGTGCCAGCAGTTCATATCTGGACAGGATAATAACCTACGAGCAGTACTTC. Drawing the rest from reference TRBV28 and TRBJ2-7, the complete variable domain is DVKVTQSSRYLVKRTGEKVFLECVQDMDHENMFWYRQDPGLGLRLIYFSYDVKMKEKGDIPEGYSVSREKKERFSLILESASTNQTSMYLCASSSYLDRIITYEQYFGPGTRLTVT.

The rearrangement links TRBV7-2 to TRBJ1-1; D uncertain. Trimming took 2 bases from V and 4 from J, leaving 17 bases between them. Germline V gene sequence: CDR1 SGHTA, CDR2 FQGNSA. The CDR3 length is 16 residues. CDR3 loop: CASSLIRSAWSTEAFF. CDR3 nucleotides: TGTGCCAGCAGCTTAATTCGGTCGGCATGGAGCACTGAAGCTTTCTTT.

The chain combines TRBV30 with TRBJ1-2, with D possibly matching TRBD1 (5 bases). CDR1 is GTSNPN, CDR2 SVGIG, per germline (reference sequence). This CDR3 region has 12 residues. V shed 0 bases and J shed 5 bases, with 7 bases lying between them. Here the CDR3 DNA reads TGTGCCTGGAGTGTGGGGGGATATGGCTACACCTTC. This gives the protein CAWSVGGYGYTF.

The genes are TRBV7-8 and TRBJ1-2; no clear D. The length of the CDR3 is 11 residues. The germline V gene encodes CDR1 SGHVS and CDR2 FQNEAQ. V lost 5 bases, J lost 8 bases, and 9 bases lay in between. CDR3 protein: CASSRGRGYTF. CDR3 bases: TGTGCCAGCAGCCGCGGGAGGGGCTACACCTTC.

The V and J genes are TRBV27 and TRBJ1-4, with D maybe TRBD1 (5 bases). The CDR3 consists of 13 residues. Per the germline V gene, CDR1 is MNHEY and CDR2 is SMNVEV (reference sequence). Trimming cost V 2 bases and J 8 bases, with 9 bases left between them. In DNA, the CDR3 is TGTGCCAGCAGTTTAGCGACAGCAGAAAAACTGTTTTTT. As protein: CASSLATAEKLFF.

The chain uses TRBV5-5 and TRBJ1-3; tentative D call: TRBD1 (5 bases). In germline, CDR1 is SGHKS, CDR2 YYEKEE (reference sequence). V was pared by 0 bases and J by 2 bases, with 12 bases between. This CDR3 contains 16 residues. The CDR3 coding sequence is TGTGCCAGCAGCTTGGGGGTATCGGGGGCTGGAAACACCATATATTTT. It translates to CASSLGVSGAGNTIYF.

This rearrangement joins TRBV30 to TRBJ1-2, with D possibly matching TRBD1 (5 bases). The CDR3 covers 13 residues. Germline CDR1 GTSNPN, CDR2 SVGIG (reference sequence). Trimming took off 0 bases at V and 8 bases at J, with 13 bases between the two ends. The CDR3 coding sequence is TGTGCCTGGAGTGTCGGGGGGACGCTCGGCTACACCTTC. Encoded protein: CAWSVGGTLGYTF.

J is TRBJ1-2 and V is TRBV14; perhaps TRBD1 as D (6 bases). Per the germline V gene, CDR1 is SGHDN and CDR2 is FVKESK. Trimming removed 5 bases from V and 8 bases from J, with 15 bases in between. This CDR3 comprises 13 residues. For the CDR3, the DNA is TGTGCCAGCAGCGTAGACAGGCGCGGGGGCTACACCTTC. It codes for CASSVDRRGGYTF.

The V call is TRBV20-1, the J call TRBJ1-2; D gene unclear. Between the trimmed V and J ends, which lost 3 bases and 5 bases, there was a span of 13 bases. The germline V gene has CDR1 DFQATT and CDR2 SNEGSKA (reference sequence). CDR3 length: 13 amino acids. The DNA for the CDR3 is TGCAGTGCTAGTGGCGCCCGGGGATATGGCTACACCTTC. Residues: CSASGARGYGYTF.

A single count supports this clone. The chain couples TRBV6-1 to TRBJ2-2; 7 nucleotides agree with TRBD1. The CDR3 runs 15 residues. The V gene's germline CDR1 is MNHNS and CDR2 SASEGT. J was trimmed by 8 bases and V by 2 bases; bases with no gene match: 8. The CDR3 bases are TGTGCCAGCAGTGAACCGGGGCAGGGGGTAGGGGAGCTGTTTTTT. Amino acids: CASSEPGQGVGELFF.

The DNA for the CDR3 is TGTGCCAGCACCACGTCCGGGGTCGTCCGCGAGCAGTACTTC. Translated, it gives CASTTSGVVREQYF. The chain recombines TRBV6-5 with TRBJ2-7; the D gene is possibly TRBD2 (5 bases). V shed 7 bases and J shed 6 bases, with 19 bases lying between them. Germline V CDR1 and CDR2: MNHEY, SVGAGI. This CDR3 contains 14 residues.

The genes are TRBV27 and TRBJ2-7, with TRBD1 as a possible D gene (5 bases). V shed 6 bases and J shed 2 bases, with 14 bases lying between them. CDR1 and CDR2 (germline): MNHEY, SMNVEV (reference sequence). CDR3 size: 14 residues. The CDR3 sequence: CASSSDGAPYEQYF. CDR3 bases: TGTGCCAGCAGCTCCGATGGGGCGCCCTACGAGCAGTACTTC.